Below, 31 T cell receptor beta chains from the same sample are listed, as sequenced in a study of cytomegalovirus exposure and HLA in healthy donors. It was with 60 Vbeta and 13 Jbeta primers that the PCR ran. Assay: immunoSEQ multiplex PCR; the TCRdb copy retains only in-frame clones and omits some. The sample shows 150,000 to 200,000 clones, approximately 71% of them seen only once. The source material was PBMCs. Source of these receptors: a man aged 18-30 years in good health and CMV-seropositive.

This chain connects TRBV19 to TRBJ2-7; 10 nucleotides agree with TRBD2. Trimming at V came to 3 bases and at J to 0 bases, leaving 5 bases not matched to a gene. The germline gives CDR1 LNHDA, CDR2 SQIVND (reference sequence). The CDR3 length is 16 residues. The CDR3 loop reads CASSMGAGGPSYEQYF. In DNA form, the CDR3 reads TGTGCCAGTAGTATGGGAGCGGGAGGGCCCTCCTACGAGCAGTACTTC.

The V gene is TRBV7-6, the J gene TRBJ2-7; D perhaps matches TRBD1 (5 bases). The CDR3 sequence is 15 residues long. Per the germline V gene, CDR1 is SGHVS and CDR2 is FNYEAQ. Trimming took off 5 bases at V and 0 bases at J, with 14 bases between the two ends. The chain's CDR3 is CASSPRAKASYEQYF. DNA of the CDR3: TGTGCCAGCAGCCCCAGGGCAAAGGCCTCCTACGAGCAGTACTTC.

The gene calls are TRBV30 and TRBJ2-1; 10 bases agree with TRBD1. The V gene's germline CDR1 is GTSNPN and CDR2 SVGIG (reference sequence). The ends lost 7 bases at V and 5 bases at J; junction bases unmatched: 11. This CDR3 is built from 15 residues. The CDR3 sequence is CALRGQGLRNNEQFF. CDR3 nucleotide sequence: TGTGCCTTGAGGGGACAGGGGCTGAGGAACAATGAGCAGTTCTTC.

Only a few counts were recorded for this clone. The V and J genes are TRBV28 and TRBJ1-5; D gene unclear. The CDR3 is 16 amino acids. From germline, CDR1 is MDHEN and CDR2 SYDVKM. Trimming pared 4 bases from V and 5 bases from J, leaving 18 bases between. CDR3 nucleotide sequence: TGTGCCAGCAGTTCGGGAGGGCCATTGTCGTATCAGCCCCAGCATTTT. It encodes CASSSGGPLSYQPQHF. Looking up the rest from reference TRBV28 and TRBJ1-5 gives the full variable domain: DVKVTQSSRYLVKRTGEKVFLECVQDMDHENMFWYRQDPGLGLRLIYFSYDVKMKEKGDIPEGYSVSREKKERFSLILESASTNQTSMYLCASSSGGPLSYQPQHFGDGTRLSIL.

V and J are TRBV5-4 and TRBJ2-1; 8 nucleotides agree with TRBD2. The CDR3 has 16 residues. V was clipped by 2 bases and J by 2 bases; unmatched bases: 6. Germline V gene data show CDR1 as SGHNT and CDR2 as YYREEE (reference sequence). The CDR3 DNA is TGTGCCAGCAGCTTCGGTAGCGGGAAAGCCTACAATGAGCAGTTCTTC. Protein: CASSFGSGKAYNEQFF. The full variable domain, in which reference TRBV5-4 and TRBJ2-1 provide the parts outside the CDR3, is ETGVTQSPTHLIKTRGQQVTLRCSSQSGHNTVSWYQQALGQGPQFIFQYYREEENGRGNFPPRFSGLQFPNYSSELNVNALELDDSALYLCASSFGSGKAYNEQFFGPGTRLTVL.

Only a few counts were recorded for this clone. The chain combines TRBV7-9 with TRBJ2-5; perhaps TRBD1 as D (6 bases). The J call could be wrong; TRBJ2-7 is a better fit for the DNA end. CDR3 length: 13 amino acids. CDR1 is SEHNR, CDR2 FQNEAQ, per germline (reference sequence). In nucleotides, the CDR3 is TGTGCCAGCAGTTCGGGACAATCCTACGAGCAGTACTTC. As protein: CASSSGQSYEQYF.

The V gene is TRBV5-6, the J gene TRBJ2-1; a weak D match, TRBD2 (5 bases). CDR3 length equals 15 residues. Germline CDR1 SGHDT, CDR2 YYEEEE. Trimming left V 4 bases short and J 0 bases short, with 11 bases between. This CDR3 is CASSEGRGSYNEQFF. The DNA for the CDR3 is TGTGCCAGCAGCGAAGGACGGGGCTCCTACAATGAGCAGTTCTTC.

This clone was observed a few times. The chain joins TRBV28 to TRBJ2-7; 12 nucleotides agree with TRBD2. CDR3 length equals 14 residues. Trimming removed 8 bases from V and 0 bases from J; junction bases left unmatched: 2. CDR1 and CDR2 from the germline V gene are MDHEN and SYDVKM. The CDR3 loop is CASGGLAGSYEQYF. The CDR3 DNA is TGTGCCAGCGGGGGACTAGCGGGCTCCTACGAGCAGTACTTC. Filled out from reference TRBV28 and TRBJ2-7, the complete variable domain reads DVKVTQSSRYLVKRTGEKVFLECVQDMDHENMFWYRQDPGLGLRLIYFSYDVKMKEKGDIPEGYSVSREKKERFSLILESASTNQTSMYLCASGGLAGSYEQYFGPGTRLTVT.

V usage is TRBV11-2 and J usage is TRBJ1-4; 7 nucleotides line up with TRBD1. The ends lost 4 bases at V and 8 bases at J; junction bases unmatched: 10. The CDR3 covers 15 residues. Germline CDR1 and CDR2: SGHAT and FQNNGV. This CDR3 reads CASSSVRQGGEKLFF. The CDR3 nucleotides read TGTGCCAGCAGCTCAGTCCGGCAGGGGGGCGAAAAACTGTTTTTT.

The CDR3 sequence: CASRRTSGLYEQYF. The CDR3 nucleotides are TGTGCCAGCAGACGGACTAGCGGGCTCTACGAGCAGTACTTC. J is TRBJ2-7 and V is TRBV27; the match to TRBD2 covers 11 bases. V shed 6 bases and J 3 bases; nucleotides not matched to a gene: 4. The CDR3 contains 14 residues. Germline assignment: CDR1 MNHEY and CDR2 SMNVEV (reference sequence).

The chain recombines TRBV28 with TRBJ1-5; D not certain. The CDR3 spans 12 residues. CDR1 and CDR2 from the germline V gene are MDHEN and SYDVKM. The V end lost 1 base, the J end lost 6 bases, and 4 bases lay between the germline ends. The CDR3 DNA follows: TGTGCCAGCAGTTTATTTCTTCAGCCCCAGCATTTT. Protein: CASSLFLQPQHF. Full variable domain (remainder filled in from reference TRBV28 and TRBJ1-5): DVKVTQSSRYLVKRTGEKVFLECVQDMDHENMFWYRQDPGLGLRLIYFSYDVKMKEKGDIPEGYSVSREKKERFSLILESASTNQTSMYLCASSLFLQPQHFGDGTRLSIL.

The V and J genes are TRBV6-5 and TRBJ1-1; D possibly corresponds to TRBD1 (5 bases). The CDR3 has 13 amino acids. Trimming took 4 bases from V and 2 from J, leaving 8 bases between them. Germline-derived CDR1 and CDR2 are MNHEY and SVGAGI. The CDR3 nucleotides read TGTGCCAGCAGTTTGACAGTTAACACTGAAGCTTTCTTT. Residues: CASSLTVNTEAFF.

V is TRBV5-8 and J is TRBJ2-1; the match to TRBD1 covers 11 bases. Unmatched junction bases numbered 5, after V lost 4 bases and J lost 5 bases. The CDR3 runs 15 residues. Germline V CDR1 and CDR2: SGHTS, YDEGEE. CDR3 nucleotides: TGTGCCAGCAGCCGGACAGGGGGCTGGAACAATGAGCAGTTCTTC. It encodes CASSRTGGWNNEQFF.

The rearrangement uses TRBV12-5 and TRBJ2-1, with 10 bases matching TRBD2. The CDR3 consists of 19 residues. Germline CDR1 is LGHNT and CDR2 is FRNRAP. The V and J ends lost 0 bases and 7 bases, in that order; junction bases with no gene match: 15. CDR3 sequence: CASGLVRSGRAPVGNEQFF. The CDR3 DNA reads TGTGCTAGTGGTTTGGTAAGGAGCGGGAGGGCCCCGGTTGGGAATGAGCAGTTCTTC. Full variable domain (missing parts from reference TRBV12-5 and TRBJ2-1): DARVTQTPRHKVTEMGQEVTMRCQPILGHNTVFWYRQTMMQGLELLAYFRNRAPLDDSGMPKDRFSAEMPDATLATLKIQPSEPRDSAVYFCASGLVRSGRAPVGNEQFFGPGTRLTVL.

This sequence joins TRBV28 and TRBJ1-1; no reliable D call. Looked up from germline, CDR1 is MDHEN and CDR2 is SYDVKM. This CDR3 is built from 15 residues. V was cut by 0 bases and J by 1 base, with 9 bases left in between. The CDR3 bases are TGTGCCAGCAGTTTATGGTACTCAACGAACACTGAAGCTTTCTTT. Protein product: CASSLWYSTNTEAFF.

CDR3 coding DNA: TGTGCCAGCTCACCACCGTTGGGACACATCTACGAGCAGTACTTC. Protein product: CASSPPLGHIYEQYF. The chain links TRBV18 to TRBJ2-7; D possibly corresponds to TRBD1 (6 bases). The CDR3 consists of 15 residues. The germline V and J ends were trimmed by 0 bases and 3 bases, with 12 bases remaining between them. Germline CDR1 and CDR2: KGHSH and LQKENI.

This clone is a singleton in its sample. This chain connects TRBV30 to TRBJ1-1; D is uncertain. V was clipped by 1 base and J by 5 bases, with 8 bases between them. The CDR3 has 12 residues. CDR1 and CDR2 (germline): GTSNPN, SVGIG (reference sequence). The CDR3 region has the DNA TGTGCCTGGAGTGCTACAGAAACTGAAGCTTTCTTT. As protein: CAWSATETEAFF.

V and J are TRBV19 and TRBJ1-1; the match to TRBD1 covers 7 bases. In germline, CDR1 is LNHDA, CDR2 SQIVND (reference sequence). Trimming cost V 3 bases and J 2 bases; bases outside gene matches: 12. This CDR3 region has 17 residues. The CDR3 region has the DNA TGTGCCAGTAGTATCCGACTCCACAGGGGTTCAAACACTGAAGCTTTCTTT. This encodes CASSIRLHRGSNTEAFF.

The chain is built from TRBV28 and TRBJ1-5; 10 bases agree with TRBD1. After removal of 3 bases from V and 0 bases from J, the junction contained 8 bases not matched to a gene. The CDR3 is 18 residues long. The V gene's germline CDR1 is MDHEN and CDR2 SYDVKM. In DNA, the CDR3 is TGTGCCAGCAGTTTCTCCCCGGGACAGGGGAATAGCAATCAGCCCCAGCATTTT. Translated, it gives CASSFSPGQGNSNQPQHF. Combining the CDR3 with reference TRBV28 and TRBJ1-5 gives the whole variable domain DVKVTQSSRYLVKRTGEKVFLECVQDMDHENMFWYRQDPGLGLRLIYFSYDVKMKEKGDIPEGYSVSREKKERFSLILESASTNQTSMYLCASSFSPGQGNSNQPQHFGDGTRLSIL.

The table lists this clone with a count of one. This chain connects TRBV20-1 to TRBJ2-7; TRBD2 agrees at 7 bases. J was trimmed by 7 bases and V by 5 bases; bases with no gene match: 5. This CDR3 is built from 11 residues. Germline V CDR1 and CDR2: DFQATT, SNEGSKA (reference sequence). CDR3 bases: TGCAGTGCTCACCCCGGGGGGGAGCAGTACTTC. It specifies CSAHPGGEQYF.

Only a few counts were recorded for this clone. The chain couples TRBV19 to TRBJ1-5; 9 bases are a match to TRBD1. V was pared by 4 bases and J by 7 bases, with 17 bases of the junction left unmatched. The CDR3 length is 18 residues. Per germline, CDR1 LNHDA and CDR2 SQIVND (reference sequence). Here the CDR3 reads CASSKGSGQGVWGQPQHF. CDR3 DNA sequence: TGTGCCAGTAGTAAGGGTTCGGGACAGGGCGTTTGGGGGCAGCCCCAGCATTTT. The full variable domain, with the rest looked up from reference TRBV19 and TRBJ1-5, is DGGITQSPKYLFRKEGQNVTLSCEQNLNHDAMYWYRQDPGQGLRLIYYSQIVNDFQKGDIAEGYSVSREKKESFPLTVTSAQKNPTAFYLCASSKGSGQGVWGQPQHFGDGTRLSIL.

The chain links TRBV4-1 to TRBJ1-1; D uncertain. Trimming removed 4 bases at V and 1 base at J, with 22 bases between. Per the germline V gene, CDR1 is MGHRA and CDR2 is YSYEKL. This CDR3 is built from 18 residues. CDR3 nucleotide sequence: TGCGCCAGCAGCCCGAACCCTACCCGCGAGGGCAGGAACACTGAAGCTTTCTTT. Amino acid sequence: CASSPNPTREGRNTEAFF.

This clone was seen a single time. Sequence at one end of the junction differs from germline and may be a read error. The rearrangement links TRBV7-8 to TRBJ1-5; TRBD1 is a possible D gene (6 bases). Germline CDR1 is SGHVS and CDR2 is FQNEAQ. This CDR3 has 16 amino acids. The CDR3 nucleotides read TGTGCCCGCAGCCTTGAAACGGGCGGCAGGGGAAAGCCCCAGCATTTT. Translating it yields CARSLETGGRGKPQHF.

The chain recombines TRBV4-2 with TRBJ2-1; D is perhaps TRBD2 (7 bases). CDR3 length equals 17 residues. V lost 1 base, J lost 6 bases, and 19 bases lay in between. Germline CDR1 is LGHNA and CDR2 is YNFKEQ. CDR3: CASSQASAGALGNEQFF. In DNA, the CDR3 is TGTGCCAGCAGCCAAGCGTCGGCGGGGGCCCTCGGCAATGAGCAGTTCTTC.

The chain combines TRBV29-1 with TRBJ2-7; possible D gene TRBD2, 5 bases. Trimming stripped 0 bases from V and 3 bases from J, with 12 bases between. CDR1 SQVTM and CDR2 ANQGSEA come from the germline V gene. The CDR3 is 14 amino acids. CDR3 nucleotides: TGCAGCGTTGAAGATTCGGGTGGAGGCTACGAGCAGTACTTC. It is translated as CSVEDSGGGYEQYF.

This clone occurred a few times. The rearrangement links TRBV5-1 to TRBJ2-5; D remains ambiguous. The CDR3 spans 14 residues. V shed 0 bases and J shed 1 base, with 7 bases lying between them. Germline CDR1 and CDR2: SGHRS and YFSETQ. In nucleotides, the CDR3 is TGCGCCAGCAGCTTGGCCTCTCTCCAAGAGACCCAGTACTTC. Amino acids: CASSLASLQETQYF.

This rearrangement joins TRBV14 to TRBJ1-1; maybe TRBD1 (5 bases). The germline gives CDR1 SGHDN, CDR2 FVKESK. The CDR3 length is 14 residues. V dropped 3 bases and J dropped 1 base, with 9 bases sitting between them. The CDR3 sequence: CASSQLQGNTEAFF. The CDR3 DNA follows: TGTGCCAGCAGCCAGCTGCAGGGGAACACTGAAGCTTTCTTT.

This clone was observed a few times. The rearrangement uses TRBV5-1 and TRBJ2-7, with D perhaps matching TRBD2 (6 bases). From germline, CDR1 is SGHRS and CDR2 YFSETQ. The CDR3 extends over 13 amino acids. V gave up 7 bases and J gave up 0 bases, with 11 bases separating them. CDR3 DNA sequence: TGCGCCAGCGCGGCGGGAAGCTCCTACGAGCAGTACTTC. Encoded protein: CASAAGSSYEQYF.

This chain uses TRBV18 with TRBJ1-4, with 7 bases lining up with TRBD1. CDR1 KGHSH and CDR2 LQKENI come from the germline V gene. The CDR3 has 15 residues. Losses at the gene ends were 8 bases for V and 7 bases for J; bases not matched to a gene: 13. In DNA form, the CDR3 reads TGTGCCAGCGCGCTAAACAGGGGTGAGGGTGAAAAACTGTTTTTT. Translated, it gives CASALNRGEGEKLFF.

There are a few counts of this clone. This chain connects TRBV11-2 to TRBJ2-2; the D gene is possibly TRBD1 (5 bases). CDR1 is SGHAT, CDR2 FQNNGV, per germline. The CDR3 sequence is 15 residues long. Trimming cost V 1 base and J 4 bases, with 10 bases left between them. CDR3 sequence (DNA): TGTGCCAGCAGCTTAGCATGGACACTCACCGGGGAGCTGTTTTTT. Translating it yields CASSLAWTLTGELFF.

The chain recombines TRBV11-1 with TRBJ1-1; tentatively, D is TRBD1 (5 bases). Germline V lookup: CDR1 SGHAT, CDR2 FQDESV (reference sequence). V dropped 1 base and J dropped 11 bases, with 14 bases sitting between them. The CDR3 runs 13 residues. The CDR3: CASSLGDSLRAFF. The DNA of the CDR3 is TGTGCCAGCAGCTTAGGGGACTCTCTGAGGGCTTTCTTT.